Presented here are 27 T cell receptor beta chains from one specimen sequenced in a study of T cell responses to AZD1222 COVID-19 vaccine. TCRdb's copy holds only in-frame clones and misses some; the assay was immunoSEQ multiplex PCR. The sample contains around 120,000 clones, over 75% of which appear only once. This material consisted of peripheral blood, taken on day 0 of AZD1222 vaccination. Receptor source: an adult in good health.

The rearrangement uses TRBV6-5 and TRBJ2-7; 13 nucleotides align to TRBD2. CDR3 length: 14 amino acids. Germline assignment: CDR1 MNHEY and CDR2 SVGAGI. The J segment lost 3 bases and the V segment lost 8 bases, leaving 4 bases of the junction unmatched. CDR3 sequence reads: CASGGLAGSYEQYF. The CDR3, as DNA: TGTGCCAGCGGGGGACTAGCGGGGAGCTACGAGCAGTACTTC.

This rearrangement joins TRBV7-2 to TRBJ1-4, with 10 bases matching TRBD1. After removal of 5 bases from V and 8 bases from J, the junction contained 8 bases not matched to a gene. Germline CDR1 is SGHTA and CDR2 is FQGNSA. There are 15 residues in the CDR3. The chain's CDR3 is CASSARQGAAEKLFF. The DNA of the CDR3 is TGTGCCAGCAGCGCTCGACAGGGGGCGGCGGAAAAACTGTTTTTT.

V gene TRBV4-3 combines with J gene TRBJ1-4, with TRBD1 identical over 9 bases. The ends lost 1 base at V and 6 bases at J; junction bases unmatched: 6. The CDR3 has 16 amino acids. Germline-derived CDR1 and CDR2 are LGHNA and YSLEER. The CDR3 loop is CASSQVAGTGYEKLFF. DNA of the CDR3: TGCGCCAGCAGCCAAGTCGCCGGGACAGGGTATGAAAAACTGTTTTTT.

The CDR3 DNA reads TGCGCCAGCAGCGTCGCTAGCACAGATACGCAGTATTTT. Protein sequence: CASSVASTDTQYF. The chain carries TRBV5-1 and TRBJ2-3; D remains ambiguous. The germline V and J ends were trimmed by 4 bases and 0 bases, with 6 bases remaining between them. This CDR3 contains 13 residues. CDR1 is SGHRS, CDR2 YFSETQ, per germline.

This clone was recorded once. The rearrangement links TRBV4-3 to TRBJ2-7; 12 bases line up with TRBD2. J lost 1 base, V lost 1 base, and 2 bases had no gene match. The germline CDR1 and CDR2 sequences are LGHNA and YSLEER. CDR3 size: 16 residues. CDR3 region: CASSQGLAGGSYEQYF. The CDR3 nucleotides are TGCGCCAGCAGCCAAGGGCTAGCGGGAGGGTCCTACGAGCAGTACTTC.

V usage is TRBV5-1 and J usage is TRBJ2-1; TRBD1 or TRBD2 may be the D gene (6 bases each). This CDR3 is built from 14 residues. Looked up from germline, CDR1 is SGHRS and CDR2 is YFSETQ. The V and J ends lost 7 bases and 8 bases respectively, with 19 bases between them. CDR3 bases: TGCGCCAGCTACAGGGCGGGGCAAGGGGATGAGCAGTTCTTC. Amino acids: CASYRAGQGDEQFF. Complete variable domain (other parts from reference TRBV5-1 and TRBJ2-1): KAGVTQTPRYLIKTRGQQVTLSCSPISGHRSVSWYQQTPGQGLQFLFEYFSETQRNKGNFPGRFSGRQFSNSRSEMNVSTLELGDSALYLCASYRAGQGDEQFFGPGTRLTVL.

This chain joins TRBV6-1 and TRBJ1-1; no clear D. This CDR3 comprises 17 residues. CDR1 MNHNS and CDR2 SASEGT come from the germline V gene. Trimming left V 2 bases short and J 4 bases short, with 20 bases between. DNA for the CDR3: TGTGCCAGCAGTGAATATTTGAGCCGTCCCCGCCTCACTGAAGCTTTCTTT. This codes for CASSEYLSRPRLTEAFF.

CDR3 amino acids: CASSPTGGLGNEQYF. Written as DNA, the CDR3 is TGTGCCAGCTCACCTACAGGGGGCTTAGGGAACGAGCAGTACTTC. V usage is TRBV18 and J usage is TRBJ2-7; 9 nucleotides match TRBD1. J was trimmed by 5 bases and V by 3 bases; bases with no gene match: 8. The V gene's germline CDR1 is KGHSH and CDR2 LQKENI. This CDR3 contains 15 residues.

The chain recombines TRBV28 with TRBJ1-2; 7 positions agree with TRBD1. This CDR3 comprises 13 residues. V lost 6 bases to trimming and J lost 8 bases; unmatched junction nucleotides: 9. Germline V CDR1 and CDR2: MDHEN, SYDVKM. The CDR3 nucleotides are TGTGCCAGCAGAGAAGGGACAGTACGAGGCTACACCTTC. It specifies CASREGTVRGYTF.

The V gene is TRBV23-1, the J gene TRBJ2-6, with D perhaps assigned TRBD1 or TRBD2 (5 bases each). TRBV23-1 is sorted into the ORF group, with uncertain function. V lost 6 bases and J 0 bases, leaving 24 bases between the germline ends. This CDR3 has 20 residues. The CDR3: CASSRTRDGDDRSGANVLTF. The CDR3 DNA follows: TGCGCCAGCAGCCGCACAAGGGACGGGGATGATCGCTCTGGGGCCAACGTCCTGACTTTC.

This clone was recorded once. The rearrangement links TRBV3-1 (or the pseudogene TRBV3-2) to TRBJ1-1; D not certain. Per germline, CDR1 LGHDT and CDR2 YNNKEL (reference sequence). Trimming left V 4 bases short and J 1 base short, with 16 bases between. CDR3 length: 16 amino acids. CDR3 sequence: CASSRRTSAPNTEAFF. CDR3 in DNA: TGTGCCAGCAGCCGCCGGACGAGCGCCCCGAACACTGAAGCTTTCTTT.

V and J are TRBV14 and TRBJ1-6; D is possibly TRBD1 (6 bases). The CDR3 covers 16 residues. Between the trimmed V and J ends, which lost 2 bases and 0 bases, there was a span of 8 bases. The germline gives CDR1 SGHDN, CDR2 FVKESK. Written as DNA, the CDR3 is TGTGCCAGCAGCCAAATACAGGGCTCCTATAATTCACCCCTCCACTTT. Translation gives CASSQIQGSYNSPLHF.

This chain uses TRBV6-5 with TRBJ2-6; no firm D call. V lost 5 bases and J 4 bases, leaving 6 bases between the germline ends. There are 13 residues in the CDR3. The germline CDR1 and CDR2 sequences are MNHEY and SVGAGI. In nucleotides, the CDR3 is TGTGCCAGCAGTCACACAGGGGCCAACGTCCTGACTTTC. Translation gives CASSHTGANVLTF.

This chain uses TRBV29-1 with TRBJ1-2; D gene uncertain. The length of the CDR3 is 13 residues. V lost 5 bases to trimming and J lost 4 bases, with 14 bases between them. Germline CDR1 and CDR2: SQVTM and ANQGSEA. The CDR3 spells CSVRDGRGYGYTF. CDR3 nucleotide sequence: TGCAGCGTTCGTGACGGACGAGGCTATGGCTACACCTTC.

V usage is TRBV9 and J usage is TRBJ2-2, with 13 bases aligning to TRBD2. The CDR3 contains 16 residues. Germline CDR1 is SGDLS and CDR2 is YYNGEE. V lost 1 base and J lost 7; bases outside the gene matches: 4. CDR3 in amino acids: CASSVRTSGSHGELFF. CDR3 DNA sequence: TGTGCCAGCAGCGTACGGACTAGCGGGAGTCACGGGGAGCTGTTTTTT.

V gene TRBV15 combines with J gene TRBJ2-2; the D gene is possibly TRBD1 (6 bases). Germline-derived CDR1 and CDR2 are LNHNV and YYDKDF (reference sequence). The CDR3 totals 14 residues. Between the trimmed V and J ends, which lost 8 bases and 2 bases, there was a span of 12 bases. CDR3 residues: CATRGQYNTGELFF. In DNA form, the CDR3 reads TGTGCCACCCGAGGACAGTATAACACCGGGGAGCTGTTTTTT. Using reference TRBV15 and TRBJ2-2 for the parts outside the CDR3, the full variable domain is DAMVIQNPRYQVTQFGKPVTLSCSQTLNHNVMYWYQQKSSQAPKLLFHYYDKDFNNEADTPDNFQSRRPNTSFCFLDIRSPGLGDTAMYLCATRGQYNTGELFFGEGSRLTVL.

This rearrangement joins TRBV18 to TRBJ2-1; 8 nucleotides match TRBD1. The V gene end was trimmed by 0 bases and the J gene end by 7 bases; junction bases not matched to a gene: 11. The CDR3 is made up of 17 amino acids. Germline-derived CDR1 and CDR2 are KGHSH and LQKENI. CDR3 residues: CASSPPGGQGARNEQFF. In DNA form, the CDR3 reads TGTGCCAGCTCACCACCGGGGGGTCAGGGGGCTAGGAATGAGCAGTTCTTC.

J is TRBJ1-5 and V is TRBV4-1; the match to TRBD1 covers 7 bases. This CDR3 contains 15 residues. The V segment lost 1 base and the J segment 6 bases; nucleotides outside the gene matches: 6. Per germline, CDR1 MGHRA and CDR2 YSYEKL. The CDR3: CASSQVLTGSQPQHF. CDR3 bases: TGCGCCAGCAGCCAAGTCTTGACAGGGAGTCAGCCCCAGCATTTT.

In nucleotides, the CDR3 is TGTGCCAGCAGGGGGCAGGGGGCCTCCTACGAGCAGTACTTC. Translating it yields CASRGQGASYEQYF. The gene calls are TRBV28 and TRBJ2-7, with 8 nucleotides matching TRBD1. The germline V gene encodes CDR1 MDHEN and CDR2 SYDVKM. V shed 6 bases, J shed 0 bases, and the junction held 4 bases outside the gene matches. The CDR3 is made up of 14 amino acids.

The chain is built from TRBV7-2 and TRBJ1-2; D uncertain. Germline assignment: CDR1 SGHTA and CDR2 FQGNSA. V lost 3 bases, J lost 5 bases, and 19 bases lay in between. The CDR3 contains 16 residues. The CDR3 DNA is TGTGCCAGCAGCTTCTTGACTAACCGGCTAACTTATGGCTACACCTTC. Translating it yields CASSFLTNRLTYGYTF.

The chain combines TRBV2 with TRBJ1-2; D possibly corresponds to TRBD1 (5 bases). From germline, CDR1 is SNHLY and CDR2 FYNNEI. Trimming took 6 bases from V and 7 from J, leaving 12 bases between them. The CDR3 is made up of 12 amino acids. The CDR3 protein is CASRRDSSGYTF. CDR3 nucleotide sequence: TGTGCCAGCAGGAGAGACAGCTCTGGCTACACCTTC.

The V call is TRBV11-3, the J call TRBJ2-5; D ambiguous. Trimming left V 5 bases short and J 2 bases short, with 6 bases between. Per the germline V gene, CDR1 is SGHNT and CDR2 is YENEEA. The CDR3 is 12 residues long. CDR3 in amino acids: CASSHVQETQYF. The DNA of the CDR3 is TGTGCCAGCAGCCACGTTCAAGAGACCCAGTACTTC.

The chain joins TRBV19 to TRBJ2-2; 9 nucleotides line up with TRBD1. The CDR3 contains 15 residues. Trimming removed 4 bases from V and 3 bases from J; junction bases left unmatched: 3. Germline V gives CDR1 LNHDA, CDR2 SQIVND (reference sequence). In nucleotides, the CDR3 is TGTGCCAGTAGTAAGGGGGACAGGGACACCGGGGAGCTGTTTTTT. It yields the protein CASSKGDRDTGELFF.

This chain links TRBV29-1 with TRBJ2-3, with unresolved D. CDR1 is SQVTM, CDR2 ANQGSEA, per germline. The V gene lost 4 bases and the J gene lost 3 bases, with 14 bases spanning the gap. The CDR3 loop spans 14 amino acids. The CDR3 DNA follows: TGCAGCGTTGCTTCAGGTGAAGTGACAGATACGCAGTATTTT. This translates into CSVASGEVTDTQYF.

This sequence joins TRBV7-2 and TRBJ1-1; the D is unclear. The CDR3 contains 13 residues. The germline V gene has CDR1 SGHTA and CDR2 FQGNSA. Trimming removed 6 bases from V and 6 bases from J, with 14 bases in between. CDR3 DNA sequence: TGTGCCAGCAGTCGGGGTGATTCCCCTGAAGCTTTCTTT. It encodes CASSRGDSPEAFF.

This rearrangement joins TRBV30 to TRBJ1-1; TRBD1 aligns across 9 bases. Germline V gene sequence: CDR1 GTSNPN, CDR2 SVGIG (reference sequence). This CDR3 is 13 amino acids long. J lost 8 bases, V lost 1 base, and 5 bases had no gene match. The CDR3 sequence is CAWSGGDRAEAFF. DNA for the CDR3: TGTGCCTGGAGTGGGGGGGACAGGGCCGAAGCTTTCTTT. Full variable domain (rest looked up from reference TRBV30 and TRBJ1-1): SQTIHQWPATLVQPVGSPLSLECTVEGTSNPNLYWYRQAAGRGLQLLFYSVGIGQISSEVPQNLSASRPQDRQFILSSKKLLLSDSGFYLCAWSGGDRAEAFFGQGTRLTVV.

The V and J genes are TRBV27 and TRBJ2-3; D is perhaps TRBD1 (6 bases). V gave up 2 bases and J gave up 1 base, with 13 bases separating them. Germline CDR1 reads MNHEY; CDR2 reads SMNVEV (reference sequence). The CDR3 has 16 residues. This chain's CDR3 is CASSLGGPRGTDTQYF. The CDR3 DNA reads TGTGCCAGCAGTTTAGGGGGCCCGCGGGGCACAGATACGCAGTATTTT.